Included here is one T cell receptor beta chain sequence, with context. The antigen remains unidentified. This entry is derived from a study of OX40 agonist ivuxolimab in advanced cancers. Study summary: Cancers in dose escalation were hepatocellular, melanoma, renal cell and head and neck. Three partial responders included one hepatocellular carcinoma patient and two cutaneous melanoma patients. Study-level findings and limits: Specificity for antigen went undetermined in the expanded peripheral T cells.

At baseline, cycle 4 day 1, and cycle 7 day 1, blood was sampled. This table comes from immunoSEQ multiplex PCR, and its TCRdb copy is limited to in-frame clones, with some not included. The sample yields 30,000 to 40,000 clones, roughly 90% seen once. Trimming removed 8 bases from V and 6 bases from J; junction bases left unmatched: 5. This CDR3 has 11 residues. Per the germline V gene, CDR1 is SGHKS and CDR2 is YYEKEE (reference sequence). The specimen comprised CD4+ or CD8+ T cells sorted from blood, sampled in a trial of the OX40 agonist ivuxolimab. This TCR was recovered from an adult with an advanced solid tumor such as melanoma, head and neck, liver or kidney cancer. The chain is built from TRBV5-5 and TRBJ2-7; 7 nucleotides line up with TRBD1. CDR3 DNA sequence: TGTGCCAGTACCGCAGGGGGCGAGCAGTACTTC. This encodes CASTAGGEQYF.